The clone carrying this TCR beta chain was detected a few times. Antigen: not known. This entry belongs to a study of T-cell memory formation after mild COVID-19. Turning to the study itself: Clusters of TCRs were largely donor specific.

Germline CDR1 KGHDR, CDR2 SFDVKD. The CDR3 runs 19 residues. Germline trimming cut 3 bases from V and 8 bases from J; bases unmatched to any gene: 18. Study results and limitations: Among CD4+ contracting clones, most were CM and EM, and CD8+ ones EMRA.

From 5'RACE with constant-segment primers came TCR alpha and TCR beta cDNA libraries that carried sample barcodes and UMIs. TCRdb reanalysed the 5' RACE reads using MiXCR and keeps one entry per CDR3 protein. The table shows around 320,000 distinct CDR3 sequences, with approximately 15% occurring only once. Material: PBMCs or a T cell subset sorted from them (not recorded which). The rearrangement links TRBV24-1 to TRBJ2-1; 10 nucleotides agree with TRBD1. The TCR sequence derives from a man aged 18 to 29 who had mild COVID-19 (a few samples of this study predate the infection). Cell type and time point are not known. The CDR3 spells CATSDRTSGTGAAQDEQFF. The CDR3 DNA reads TGTGCCACCAGTGATCGAACTTCCGGGACAGGGGCAGCCCAGGATGAGCAGTTCTTC.